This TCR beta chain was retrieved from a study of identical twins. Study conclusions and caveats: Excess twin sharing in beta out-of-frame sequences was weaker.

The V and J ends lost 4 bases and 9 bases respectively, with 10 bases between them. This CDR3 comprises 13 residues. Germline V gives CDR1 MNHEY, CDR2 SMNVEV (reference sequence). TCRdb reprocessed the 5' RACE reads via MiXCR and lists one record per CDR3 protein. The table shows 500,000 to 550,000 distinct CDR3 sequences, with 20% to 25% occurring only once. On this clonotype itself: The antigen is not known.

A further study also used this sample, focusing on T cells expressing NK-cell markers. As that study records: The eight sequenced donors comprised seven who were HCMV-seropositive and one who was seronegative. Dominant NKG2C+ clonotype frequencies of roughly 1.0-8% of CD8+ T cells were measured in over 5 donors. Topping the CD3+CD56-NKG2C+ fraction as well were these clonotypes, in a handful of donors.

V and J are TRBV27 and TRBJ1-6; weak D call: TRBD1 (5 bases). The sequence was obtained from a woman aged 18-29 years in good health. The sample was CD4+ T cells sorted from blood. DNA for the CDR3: TGTGCCAGCAGTTCCCAGGGATTTTCACCCCTCCACTTT. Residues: CASSSQGFSPLHF.